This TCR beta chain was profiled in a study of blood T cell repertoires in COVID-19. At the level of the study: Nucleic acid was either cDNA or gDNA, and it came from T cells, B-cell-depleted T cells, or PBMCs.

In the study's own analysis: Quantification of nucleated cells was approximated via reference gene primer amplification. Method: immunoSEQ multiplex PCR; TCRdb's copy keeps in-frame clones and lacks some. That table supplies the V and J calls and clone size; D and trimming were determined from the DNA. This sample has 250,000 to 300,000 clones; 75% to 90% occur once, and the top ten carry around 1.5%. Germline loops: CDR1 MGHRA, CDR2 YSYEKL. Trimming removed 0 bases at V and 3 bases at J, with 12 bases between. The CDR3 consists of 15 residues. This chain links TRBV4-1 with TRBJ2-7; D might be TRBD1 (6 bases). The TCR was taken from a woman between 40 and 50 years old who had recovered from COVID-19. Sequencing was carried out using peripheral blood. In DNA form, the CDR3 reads TGCGCCAGCAGCCAAGAAGCTCCGACAGGCTACGAGCAGTACTTC. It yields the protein CASSQEAPTGYEQYF.